This TCR beta chain comes out of a study of shared clonotypes between healthy human individuals. The length of the CDR3 is 13 residues. V lost 5 bases and J lost 4, with 14 bases in between. Looked up from germline, CDR1 is SQVTM and CDR2 is ANQGSEA. Repertoires were generated with immunoSEQ multiplex PCR, while TCRdb's copy carries only in-frame clones and drops some. The repertoire holds fewer than 1.6 million clones, with 98% to 99% as singletons. The TCR originated in a man aged 25-45 years in good health. Specimen: naive CD4+ T cells sorted from blood. Indicated subset: CD45RA+ positively selected. This chain connects TRBV29-1 to TRBJ2-5; D remains unclear. CDR3: CSVSPAKGETQYF. CDR3 in DNA: TGCAGCGTTAGTCCGGCGAAGGGAGAGACCCAGTACTTC.